The rows below give T cell receptor beta chains drawn from one sample of a study of blood T cell repertoires in COVID-19. Assay used: immunoSEQ multiplex PCR; TCRdb lists only in-frame clones, some missing. The profile shows some 360,000 clones, 80% to 90% of them singletons. Sequencing input: peripheral blood. These TCRs come from a woman aged 55-75 years with COVID-19, enrolled during active disease. Each CDR3 is given with its conserved first and last residue. The D gene is left open where the match is weak. Clone size, where shown, is once, few, many, or a class for clones that have expanded.

D gene: .; V gene: TRBV5-1; J gene: TRBJ1-6; clone size: .; CDR3 length: 16; CDR3 protein: CASSLGQPFYNSPLHF; CDR3 DNA: TGCGCCAGCAGCTTGGGACAGCCTTTCTATAATTCACCCCTCCACTTT
D gene: TRBD1; V gene: TRBV7-2; J gene: TRBJ1-2; clone size: few; CDR3 length: 17; CDR3 protein: CASSFGGTGGSGYGYTF; CDR3 DNA: TGTGCCAGCAGCTTTGGAGGGACAGGGGGCTCCGGCTATGGCTACACCTTC
D gene: TRBD1; V gene: TRBV11-2; J gene: TRBJ1-3; clone size: .; CDR3 length: 14; CDR3 protein: CASSFGRAGGEYRF; CDR3 DNA: TGTGCCAGCAGCTTTGGTCGCGCAGGGGGCGAATATCGGTTT
D gene: .; V gene: TRBV27; J gene: TRBJ2-7; clone size: .; CDR3 length: 14; CDR3 protein: CASSLLPLATLLYF; CDR3 DNA: TGTGCCAGCAGTTTACTTCCACTAGCTACGTTACTGTACTTC
D gene: .; V gene: TRBV6-6; J gene: TRBJ1-1; clone size: .; CDR3 length: 14; CDR3 protein: CASSPKQGVTEAFF; CDR3 DNA: TGTGCCAGCAGTCCTAAACAAGGGGTCACTGAAGCTTTCTTT
D gene: .; V gene: TRBV3-1/TRBV3-2; J gene: TRBJ2-3; clone size: .; CDR3 length: 15; CDR3 protein: CASSQQGHHEDTQYF; CDR3 DNA: TGTGCCAGCAGCCAACAGGGACATCACGAAGATACGCAGTATTTT
D gene: .; V gene: TRBV9; J gene: TRBJ1-1; clone size: .; CDR3 length: 15; CDR3 protein: CASSVMGDTNTEAFF; CDR3 DNA: TGTGCCAGCAGCGTAATGGGGGACACGAACACTGAAGCTTTCTTT
D gene: .; V gene: TRBV30; J gene: TRBJ1-6; clone size: .; CDR3 length: 15; CDR3 protein: CAWSVEGRQESPLHF; CDR3 DNA: TGTGCCTGGAGTGTGGAGGGGCGCCAAGAATCACCCCTCCACTTT
D gene: TRBD1; V gene: TRBV28; J gene: TRBJ1-2; clone size: once; CDR3 length: 15; CDR3 protein: CASRGPGTGLEGYTF; CDR3 DNA: TGTGCCAGCAGGGGACCCGGGACAGGGTTAGAAGGCTACACCTTC
D gene: .; V gene: TRBV27; J gene: TRBJ2-6; clone size: .; CDR3 length: 14; CDR3 protein: CASSLYSGANVLTF; CDR3 DNA: TGTGCCAGCAGTCTTTATTCTGGGGCCAACGTCCTGACTTTC
D gene: TRBD1; V gene: TRBV3-1/TRBV3-2; J gene: TRBJ1-1; clone size: .; CDR3 length: 11; CDR3 protein: CASSRGQGPFF; CDR3 DNA: TGTGCCAGCAGCCGGGGACAGGGGCCTTTCTTT
D gene: TRBD1; V gene: TRBV28; J gene: TRBJ1-5; clone size: once; CDR3 length: 15; CDR3 protein: CASSSGTGGNQPQHF; CDR3 DNA: TGTGCCAGCTCCTCTGGGACAGGCGGCAATCAGCCCCAGCATTTT
D gene: .; V gene: TRBV11-3; J gene: TRBJ2-3; clone size: .; CDR3 length: 14; CDR3 protein: CASSLQGPTDTQYF; CDR3 DNA: TGTGCCAGCAGCCTACAGGGACCCACAGATACGCAGTATTTT
D gene: .; V gene: TRBV9; J gene: TRBJ2-3; clone size: .; CDR3 length: 13; CDR3 protein: CASSRGSQDTQYF; CDR3 DNA: TGTGCCAGCAGCCGGGGTAGCCAAGATACGCAGTATTTT
D gene: TRBD1; V gene: TRBV7-3; J gene: TRBJ1-2; clone size: once; CDR3 length: 15; CDR3 protein: CASSWGTGGNYGYTF; CDR3 DNA: TGTGCCAGCAGCTGGGGGACAGGGGGCAACTATGGCTACACCTTC
D gene: TRBD1; V gene: TRBV19; J gene: TRBJ1-5; clone size: .; CDR3 length: 15; CDR3 protein: CASRVGTGWNQPQHF; CDR3 DNA: TGTGCCAGTAGGGTAGGGACAGGGTGGAATCAGCCCCAGCATTTT
D gene: .; V gene: TRBV30; J gene: TRBJ1-1; clone size: .; CDR3 length: 15; CDR3 protein: CAWSVQSPSGGRAFF; CDR3 DNA: TGTGCCTGGAGTGTACAATCCCCTTCGGGGGGCAGAGCTTTCTTT
D gene: .; V gene: TRBV3-1/TRBV3-2; J gene: TRBJ1-2; clone size: .; CDR3 length: 12; CDR3 protein: CASSGSAYGYTF; CDR3 DNA: TGTGCCAGCAGTGGCTCTGCTTATGGCTACACCTTC
D gene: .; V gene: TRBV5-1; J gene: TRBJ1-1; clone size: .; CDR3 length: 14; CDR3 protein: CASSPLGGNTEAFF; CDR3 DNA: TGCGCCAGCAGCCCGCTCGGGGGAAACACTGAAGCTTTCTTT
D gene: TRBD2; V gene: TRBV6-5; J gene: TRBJ2-5; clone size: .; CDR3 length: 14; CDR3 protein: CASRLAGGLETQYF; CDR3 DNA: TGTGCCAGCAGACTAGCGGGGGGGCTAGAGACCCAGTACTTC
D gene: .; V gene: TRBV7-7; J gene: TRBJ2-3; clone size: .; CDR3 length: 16; CDR3 protein: CASSPQGAHGSDTQYF; CDR3 DNA: TGTGCCAGCAGCCCGCAAGGGGCTCACGGCTCCGATACGCAGTATTTT
D gene: TRBD1; V gene: TRBV7-8; J gene: TRBJ1-2; clone size: .; CDR3 length: 14; CDR3 protein: CASSLRRTGSGYTF; CDR3 DNA: TGTGCCAGCAGCTTACGGCGGACAGGGTCGGGCTACACCTTC
D gene: .; V gene: TRBV11-3; J gene: TRBJ2-1; clone size: .; CDR3 length: 15; CDR3 protein: CASSLAGEGGNEQFF; CDR3 DNA: TGTGCCAGCAGCTTAGCCGGGGAGGGGGGCAATGAGCAGTTCTTC
D gene: .; V gene: TRBV11-2; J gene: TRBJ1-1; clone size: .; CDR3 length: 13; CDR3 protein: CASSLHRNTEAFF; CDR3 DNA: TGTGCCAGCAGCTTGCACAGGAACACTGAAGCTTTCTTT
D gene: TRBD1; V gene: TRBV27; J gene: TRBJ2-4; clone size: .; CDR3 length: 18; CDR3 protein: CASSLLGQGGLDPNIQYF; CDR3 DNA: TGTGCCAGCAGTTTACTCGGACAGGGAGGATTGGATCCAAACATTCAGTACTTC
D gene: .; V gene: TRBV11-2; J gene: TRBJ2-2; clone size: .; CDR3 length: 16; CDR3 protein: CASTPSAGGIFGELFF; CDR3 DNA: TGTGCCAGCACCCCTAGCGCAGGGGGTATATTCGGGGAGCTGTTTTTT
D gene: .; V gene: TRBV19; J gene: TRBJ1-3; clone size: .; CDR3 length: 14; CDR3 protein: CASSDIRSGNTIYF; CDR3 DNA: TGTGCCAGTAGCGATATTCGGTCTGGAAACACCATATATTTT
D gene: TRBD1; V gene: TRBV3-1/TRBV3-2; J gene: TRBJ2-7; clone size: few; CDR3 length: 16; CDR3 protein: CASSRIPTGYSYEQYF; CDR3 DNA: TGTGCCAGCAGCCGGATCCCGACAGGGTATTCCTACGAGCAGTACTTC
D gene: TRBD1; V gene: TRBV7-3; J gene: TRBJ2-1; clone size: .; CDR3 length: 15; CDR3 protein: CASSLNRGEYNEQFF; CDR3 DNA: TGTGCCAGCAGCTTAAACAGGGGGGAGTACAATGAGCAGTTCTTC
D gene: .; V gene: TRBV24-1; J gene: TRBJ2-1; clone size: .; CDR3 length: 17; CDR3 protein: CATSDGPPNPPYNEQFF; CDR3 DNA: TGTGCCACCAGTGATGGGCCGCCTAATCCACCTTACAATGAGCAGTTCTTC
D gene: .; V gene: TRBV19; J gene: TRBJ2-7; clone size: .; CDR3 length: 16; CDR3 protein: CASSMTPTRALYEQYF; CDR3 DNA: TGTGCCAGTAGTATGACGCCAACTAGAGCACTCTACGAGCAGTACTTC
D gene: TRBD1; V gene: TRBV2; J gene: TRBJ1-1; clone size: .; CDR3 length: 14; CDR3 protein: CASNRDRGITEAFF; CDR3 DNA: TGTGCCAGCAACCGGGACAGGGGCATCACTGAAGCTTTCTTT
D gene: .; V gene: TRBV5-1; J gene: TRBJ1-1; clone size: .; CDR3 length: 14; CDR3 protein: CASRLDSGRTEAFF; CDR3 DNA: TGCGCCAGCAGGTTAGACTCGGGTAGAACTGAAGCTTTCTTT
D gene: .; V gene: TRBV18; J gene: TRBJ1-1; clone size: .; CDR3 length: 12; CDR3 protein: CASSSQNTEAFF; CDR3 DNA: TGTGCCAGCTCAAGCCAGAACACTGAAGCTTTCTTT
D gene: TRBD1; V gene: TRBV27; J gene: TRBJ2-3; clone size: .; CDR3 length: 14; CDR3 protein: CASSFDRVADTQYF; CDR3 DNA: TGTGCCAGCAGTTTTGACAGGGTCGCAGATACGCAGTATTTT
D gene: .; V gene: TRBV28; J gene: TRBJ1-1; clone size: few; CDR3 length: 13; CDR3 protein: CASSPHMRTEAFF; CDR3 DNA: TGTGCCAGCAGTCCCCACATGCGGACTGAAGCTTTCTTT
D gene: .; V gene: TRBV19; J gene: TRBJ1-1; clone size: .; CDR3 length: 13; CDR3 protein: CASSSWSGGEAFF; CDR3 DNA: TGTGCCAGTAGTTCATGGAGTGGTGGTGAAGCTTTCTTT
D gene: .; V gene: TRBV27; J gene: TRBJ1-6; clone size: .; CDR3 length: 15; CDR3 protein: CASGAGRGTNSPLHF; CDR3 DNA: TGTGCCAGCGGGGCGGGGAGGGGAACAAATTCACCCCTCCACTTT
D gene: TRBD1; V gene: TRBV2; J gene: TRBJ1-4; clone size: .; CDR3 length: 12; CDR3 protein: CASFGQGWKLFF; CDR3 DNA: TGTGCCAGCTTTGGACAGGGATGGAAACTGTTTTTT
D gene: .; V gene: TRBV9; J gene: TRBJ1-6; clone size: few; CDR3 length: 15; CDR3 protein: CASSDNRAYNSPLHF; CDR3 DNA: TGTGCCAGCAGCGATAACAGGGCGTATAATTCACCCCTCCACTTT
D gene: .; V gene: TRBV27; J gene: TRBJ1-5; clone size: .; CDR3 length: 15; CDR3 protein: CASSSQGFGNQPQHF; CDR3 DNA: TGTGCCAGCAGCTCACAGGGTTTCGGCAATCAGCCCCAGCATTTT